These T cell receptor beta chains were read from a single sample in a study of blood T cell repertoires in COVID-19. Sequenced by immunoSEQ multiplex PCR; TCRdb stores in-frame clones only, minus some. The table has roughly 200,000 clones, around 82% seen once. Sequences were obtained from peripheral blood. The receptors stem from a man aged 50 or older with active or convalescent COVID-19. Each CDR3 is given with its conserved first and last residue. The D gene is left open where the match is weak. Clone size is given for some rows only: seen once, a few or many times, or a class if the clone is expanded.

J gene | V gene | clone size | D gene | CDR3 DNA | CDR3 protein
TRBJ2-4 | TRBV10-3 | NA | TRBD1 | TGTGCCATCAGCGAAAAGGGGACAGGCGAAAACATTCAGTACTTC | CAISEKGTGENIQYF
TRBJ2-5 | TRBV20-1 | NA | TRBD2 | TGCAGTGCTAGTGCGGGACTAGCGGGGGGGCAGGGAGAGACCCAGTACTTC | CSASAGLAGGQGETQYF
TRBJ2-4 | TRBV28 | NA | NA | TGTGCCAGCGGGGGGGCCAAAAACATTCAGTACTTC | CASGGAKNIQYF
TRBJ1-5 | TRBV7-8 | NA | TRBD1 | TGTGCCAGCAGCCCCGGGACAGGGGGCGGGAATCAGCCCCAGCATTTT | CASSPGTGGGNQPQHF
TRBJ1-5 | TRBV6-6 | NA | NA | TGTGCCAGCACCCGGGGAAGGGCTGAGGGCAATCAGCCCCAGCATTTT | CASTRGRAEGNQPQHF
TRBJ2-1 | TRBV5-1 | NA | NA | TGCGCCAGCAGCCCTAGCCACTCTGAGCAGTTCTTC | CASSPSHSEQFF
TRBJ2-7 | TRBV9 | once | TRBD2 | TGTGCCAGCAGCCACTACGGGGGGGCTGAGGAGCAGTACTTC | CASSHYGGAEEQYF
TRBJ1-6 | TRBV27 | NA | TRBD1 | TGTGCCAGCAGAGGACAGGGGGATTCACCCCTCCACTTT | CASRGQGDSPLHF
TRBJ1-2 | TRBV4-2 | NA | NA | TGTGCCAGCAGGACAGTCTATGGCTACACCTTC | CASRTVYGYTF
TRBJ2-7 | TRBV6-5 | NA | NA | TGTGCCAGCAGTTACTCGAGGATCACCCACGAGCAGTACTTC | CASSYSRITHEQYF
TRBJ2-1 | TRBV3-1/TRBV3-2 | NA | TRBD2 | TGTGCCAGCAGCCAGAATAGCGGGGGGGCCGAGTTCTTC | CASSQNSGGAEFF
TRBJ1-4 | TRBV18 | NA | TRBD1 | TGTGCCAGCTCACTCGGACAGGGCGCAACTAATGAAAAACTGTTTTTT | CASSLGQGATNEKLFF
TRBJ2-3 | TRBV7-8 | NA | TRBD2 | TGTGCCAGCAGCCGGCTGAGCGGGGGCCCCGGGACGCAGTATTTT | CASSRLSGGPGTQYF
TRBJ2-7 | TRBV28 | NA | TRBD1 | TGTGCCAGCAGTCCCCTAGGACAGGCCAACTCCTACGAGCAGTACTTC | CASSPLGQANSYEQYF
TRBJ2-1 | TRBV3-1/TRBV3-2 | NA | TRBD2 | TGCGCCCGCAGCCACGACTGGGGCGGGGGGCCCAGGTCCTACAATGAGCAGTTCTTC | CARSHDWGGGPRSYNEQFF
TRBJ1-1 | TRBV6-1 | NA | NA | TGTGCCAGCAGTGACGCCGGGATCTCCTTGCCTGAAGCTTTCTTT | CASSDAGISLPEAFF
TRBJ2-3 | TRBV6-2/TRBV6-3 | NA | TRBD2 | TGTGCCAGCAGTCCCCTTGGCGGGGGACCCACAGATACGCAGTATTTT | CASSPLGGGPTDTQYF
TRBJ2-2 | TRBV10-3 | NA | TRBD2 | TGTGCCATCAGTGAGTCGAAGCAGGGAGGGTCCGGGGAGCTGTTTTTT | CAISESKQGGSGELFF
TRBJ1-1 | TRBV29-1 | NA | NA | TGCAGCGTTCGCCCCAGGGGATCTTCCGCTGAAGCTTTCTTT | CSVRPRGSSAEAFF
TRBJ2-1 | TRBV6-1 | NA | NA | TGTGCCAGCAGTGAAGGGGCAGGGGTTGGGTATGAGCAGTTCTTC | CASSEGAGVGYEQFF
TRBJ1-1 | TRBV6-5 | NA | NA | TGTGCCAGCAGTTACTCGACAGGACGACTGAACACTGAAGCTTTCTTT | CASSYSTGRLNTEAFF
TRBJ1-1 | TRBV29-1 | few | TRBD1 | TGCAGCGTTGTGACAGGGGGGAACACTGAAGCTTTCTTT | CSVVTGGNTEAFF
TRBJ2-1 | TRBV5-1 | NA | NA | TGCGCCAGCAGCTTAGGGGGGGCGACGAACAATGAGCAGTTCTTC | CASSLGGATNNEQFF
TRBJ1-5 | TRBV7-8 | NA | TRBD1 | TGTGCCAGCAGCTCCCGGGACAGAATCCAGCCCCAGCATTTT | CASSSRDRIQPQHF
TRBJ1-3 | TRBV19 | NA | NA | TGTGCCAGTAGTATCTGGGCCGGAATCTCTGGAAACACCATATATTTT | CASSIWAGISGNTIYF
TRBJ1-5 | TRBV2 | NA | NA | TGTGCCAGCACAGACGGTGGCAGGCAGGGCGAACCCCAGCATTTT | CASTDGGRQGEPQHF
TRBJ1-3 | TRBV7-9 | NA | NA | TGTGCCAGCAGCTCCCCCCCGTCGAGGCGGGGAAACACCATATATTTT | CASSSPPSRRGNTIYF
TRBJ2-7 | TRBV30 | NA | TRBD1 | TGTGCCTCCGGAGGGGGACAGGGAAGATACTACGAGCAGTACTTC | CASGGGQGRYYEQYF
TRBJ2-1 | TRBV6-2/TRBV6-3 | NA | TRBD2 | TGTGCCAGCAGTTACCTCGGACTAGCGGGGCCCTTCAATGAGCAGTTCTTC | CASSYLGLAGPFNEQFF
TRBJ1-3 | TRBV6-6 | NA | TRBD1 | TGTGCCAGCAGTCCCCGGGACAGGGGAGGGGGATCTGGAAACACCATATATTTT | CASSPRDRGGGSGNTIYF
TRBJ1-5 | TRBV30 | NA | NA | TGTGCCTGGAGTCCCGGACAGCGCAATCAGCCCCAGCATTTT | CAWSPGQRNQPQHF
TRBJ2-2 | TRBV19 | NA | TRBD1 | TGTGCCAGTAGTATACTCGGGACAGGGGGTCGGAACACCGGGGAGCTGTTTTTT | CASSILGTGGRNTGELFF
TRBJ1-5 | TRBV30 | NA | NA | TGTGCCTGGAGTGACGGGGAGAAGCCCCAGCATTTT | CAWSDGEKPQHF
TRBJ1-4 | TRBV18 | once | NA | TGTGCCAGCTCACCAACCGGGACAAACGAAAAACTGTTTTTT | CASSPTGTNEKLFF
TRBJ2-2 | TRBV28 | NA | TRBD1 | TGTGCCAGCAGACCCCCCCGGACAGGGGGCAGTATTACCGGGGAGCTGTTTTTT | CASRPPRTGGSITGELFF
TRBJ1-4 | TRBV30 | NA | NA | TGTGCCTGGAGTGTACACGGGAGAAATGAAAAACTGTTTTTT | CAWSVHGRNEKLFF
TRBJ1-2 | TRBV28 | few | NA | TGTGCCAGCGGTACAGGGAACTATGGCTACACCTTC | CASGTGNYGYTF
TRBJ2-2 | TRBV7-9 | NA | NA | TGTGCCAGCAGCTTAGTTCAGGGTAACACCGGGGAGCTGTTTTTT | CASSLVQGNTGELFF
TRBJ1-1 | TRBV19 | NA | TRBD1 | TGTGCCAGTAGTATAGGGGACAGGGGAACTGAAGCTTTCTTT | CASSIGDRGTEAFF
TRBJ1-3 | TRBV4-1 | NA | TRBD1 | TGCGCCAGCAGCTACCGGGACAGGGTACCAGGAAACACCATATATTTT | CASSYRDRVPGNTIYF
TRBJ2-7 | TRBV30 | NA | TRBD2 | TGTGCCTGGAGTGTCTCTCGCGGCCCCGGGGGGGAACCCAAGTACTACGAGCAGTACTTC | CAWSVSRGPGGEPKYYEQYF
TRBJ1-6 | TRBV15 | NA | NA | TGTGCCACCAGCAGAGTCACAGGGAGCTCCTATAATTCACCCCTCCACTTT | CATSRVTGSSYNSPLHF
TRBJ1-1 | TRBV3-1/TRBV3-2 | NA | TRBD1 | TGTGCCAGCAGCCAGAATGTAGGGAGACAGGGAGAAGCTTTCTTT | CASSQNVGRQGEAFF
TRBJ2-6 | TRBV28 | NA | TRBD1 | TGTGCCAGCAGTTTGGATACAGGGGGCGGCTGGGGGGCCAACGTCCTGACTTTC | CASSLDTGGGWGANVLTF
TRBJ2-1 | TRBV5-1 | NA | TRBD2 | TGCGCCAGCAGCTTGGATCTAGCGGGGGGGCAGGTAAATGAGCAGTTCTTC | CASSLDLAGGQVNEQFF
TRBJ1-2 | TRBV7-9 | NA | TRBD1 | TGTGCCAGCAGCTTATTGGGACAGGGCGTTATTAACTATGGCTACACCTTC | CASSLLGQGVINYGYTF
TRBJ2-5 | TRBV9 | NA | TRBD1 | TGTGCCAGCAGCGTGGGGGGACAGGTACAAGAGACCCAGTACTTC | CASSVGGQVQETQYF
TRBJ2-5 | TRBV28 | NA | NA | TGTGCCAGCAGTTTATCCGGTGTCCTTGAGACCCAGTACTTC | CASSLSGVLETQYF
TRBJ1-2 | TRBV19 | NA | NA | TGTGCCAGTAGTACCCTATATGGCTACACCTTC | CASSTLYGYTF
TRBJ1-6 | TRBV27 | NA | NA | TGTGCCAGCAGTTTAGTGGGAACGGGGTCACCCCTCCACTTT | CASSLVGTGSPLHF